The rows below give T cell receptor beta chains drawn from one sample of a study of blood T cell repertoires in COVID-19. Clones were sequenced by immunoSEQ multiplex PCR, and TCRdb holds only the in-frame ones, with some missing. The table includes approximately 210,000 clones, under 90% detected once. What was sequenced was peripheral blood. The receptors were sampled from a man aged 45-65 years with COVID-19, enrolled during active disease. The CDR3 runs from the conserved cysteine through the conserved F or W. Size values are once, few and many counts, or a class for expanded clones, and some rows have none.

TRBJ2-5,TRBV27,-,CASSFKPGTGDQETQYF
TRBJ2-2,TRBV6-4,-,CASSRTSGQDFTGELFF
TRBJ2-7,TRBV7-9,-,CASSSIRGRQTYEQYF
TRBJ2-7,TRBV10-1,-,CASRGGQGIFYEQYF
TRBJ2-6,TRBV28,-,CASSLGGSGANVLTF
TRBJ1-1,TRBV19,-,CASSIVANTEAFF
TRBJ1-3,TRBV7-2,few,CASSLALSGHSGNTIYF
TRBJ1-2,TRBV19,few,CASKGGDTIRGYTF
TRBJ2-2,TRBV6-4,-,CASRETGPNTGELFF
TRBJ2-3,TRBV5-4,-,CASSTGPGLASFTDTQYF
TRBJ1-6,TRBV4-2,many,CASSHGLRDRSSYNSPLHF
TRBJ2-5,TRBV7-3,few,CASSPGTGPRTQYF
TRBJ1-2,TRBV4-1,-,CASSQEGAQGQTNYGYTF
TRBJ1-1,TRBV2,-,CASIRDRASNTEAFF
TRBJ1-1,TRBV3-1/TRBV3-2,-,CASSHWGQGANTEAFF
TRBJ2-7,TRBV28,-,CASSFTDISYEQYF
TRBJ2-5,TRBV7-9,-,CASSSQGRETQYF
TRBJ1-6,TRBV18,-,CASSPPQGASSPLHF
TRBJ2-1,TRBV7-9,-,CASSPGQGLMFF
TRBJ1-3,TRBV14,-,CASSPGLSGNTIYF
TRBJ1-1,TRBV29-1,-,CSVRIVTEAFF
TRBJ1-1,TRBV27,once,CASSFPGAANTEAFF
TRBJ2-1,TRBV28,-,CASRLTGEQFF
TRBJ2-3,TRBV30,-,CAWSLGTGSTDTQYF
TRBJ2-7,TRBV12-3/TRBV12-4,-,CASSLVSGYEQYF
TRBJ2-7,TRBV18,-,CASSPPGQGITYEQYF
TRBJ2-7,TRBV29-1,-,CSAVRGDSSYEQYF
TRBJ2-7,TRBV27,-,CASRLGAPVVYEQYF
TRBJ2-1,TRBV9,-,CASSVGRYNEQFF
TRBJ2-2,TRBV7-9,once,CASSLQTDAGELFF
TRBJ2-7,TRBV11-2,many,CASSPGQGGPLSYEQYF
TRBJ1-3,TRBV7-9,many,CASSWTGGDGNTIYF
TRBJ2-1,TRBV5-4,-,CASRLNRGNEQFF
TRBJ1-5,TRBV18,-,CASSPNRERPQHF
TRBJ2-2,TRBV19,-,CASRVPGQGNTGELFF
TRBJ2-7,TRBV3-1/TRBV3-2,few,CASSQEGQSFSEQYF
TRBJ2-5,TRBV3-1/TRBV3-2,few,CASSRTGETQYF
TRBJ2-7,TRBV2,-,CASSIDRSYEQYF
TRBJ2-7,TRBV19,once,CASSPGGRNSYEQYF
TRBJ2-7,TRBV11-2,once,CASSSDRAAYEQYF
TRBJ1-4,TRBV30,-,CAWTERAANEKLFF
TRBJ1-5,TRBV30,-,CAWSGGSGNQPQHF
TRBJ1-1,TRBV6-5,once,CASNLQGAEAFF
TRBJ1-1,TRBV18,-,CASTDRGNTEAFF
TRBJ1-5,TRBV2,-,CASSIQGADQPQHF
TRBJ2-3,TRBV2,-,CASKPSGMRDTQYF
TRBJ2-1,TRBV18,few,CASPPEGGYNEQFF
TRBJ1-5,TRBV7-2,-,CASSFGQGGNQPQHF
TRBJ2-5,TRBV10-3,-,CAISEAPQETQYF
TRBJ2-7,TRBV11-2,-,CASSFPLAGGPPTYEQYF
TRBJ2-7,TRBV25-1,-,CASSEWGGQGAYEQYF
TRBJ1-2,TRBV5-4,-,CASSLPGGNGYTF
TRBJ1-1,TRBV7-2,-,CASSQPGGATEAFF
TRBJ2-2,TRBV19,-,CASTTPQGRGTGELFF
TRBJ1-2,TRBV18,-,CASSPPGVLLGYTF